The TCR beta chain under discussion was sequenced for a study of sequential checkpoint blockade in melanoma. Study-wide background: Arm A got nivolumab then ipilimumab; arm B the reverse, 1:1.

Sequenced by immunoSEQ multiplex PCR; TCRdb stores in-frame clones only, minus some. The sample contains 3,600 or so clones, under 75% of which appear only once. Indicated treatment: randomized to nivolumab then ipilimumab (arm A) or the reverse (arm B). PBMC sorting kept live CD3+CD8+ cells without CD19 or CD56. The sample here was CD8+ T cells sorted from blood (inferred from file names), taken from a patient given nivolumab and ipilimumab in sequence. The receptor's source is a human donor with melanoma.

CDR3 protein: CSADRDTEAFF. CDR3 nucleotides: TGCAGCGCAGACAGGGACACTGAAGCTTTCTTT. V and J are TRBV29-1 and TRBJ1-1; 7 positions agree with TRBD1. There are 11 residues in the CDR3. The V and J ends lost 7 bases and 3 bases, in that order; junction bases with no gene match: 2. Germline loops: CDR1 SQVTM, CDR2 ANQGSEA.